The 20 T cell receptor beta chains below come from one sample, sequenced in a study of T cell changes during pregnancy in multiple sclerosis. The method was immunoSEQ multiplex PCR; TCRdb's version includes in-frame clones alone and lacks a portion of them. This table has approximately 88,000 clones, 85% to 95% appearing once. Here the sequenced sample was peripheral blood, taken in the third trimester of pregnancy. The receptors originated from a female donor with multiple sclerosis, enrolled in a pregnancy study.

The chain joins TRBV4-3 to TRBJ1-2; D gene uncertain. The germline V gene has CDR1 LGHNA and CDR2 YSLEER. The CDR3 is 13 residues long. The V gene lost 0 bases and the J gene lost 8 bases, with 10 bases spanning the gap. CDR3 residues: CASSQDGLKGYTF. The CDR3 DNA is TGCGCCAGCAGCCAAGACGGTCTGAAAGGCTACACCTTC.

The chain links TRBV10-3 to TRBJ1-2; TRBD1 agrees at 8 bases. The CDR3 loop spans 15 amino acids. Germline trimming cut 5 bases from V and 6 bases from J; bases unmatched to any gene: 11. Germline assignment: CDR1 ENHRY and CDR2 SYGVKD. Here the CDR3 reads CAISPIGTGVDGYTF. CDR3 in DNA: TGTGCCATCAGTCCCATAGGGACAGGTGTGGATGGCTACACCTTC.

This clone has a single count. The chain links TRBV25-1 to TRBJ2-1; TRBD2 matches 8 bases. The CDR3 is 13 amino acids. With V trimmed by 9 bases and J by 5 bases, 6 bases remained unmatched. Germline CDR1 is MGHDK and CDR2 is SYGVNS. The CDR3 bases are TGTGCCAGTGGGCTAGCGGGCAACAATGAGCAGTTCTTC. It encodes CASGLAGNNEQFF.

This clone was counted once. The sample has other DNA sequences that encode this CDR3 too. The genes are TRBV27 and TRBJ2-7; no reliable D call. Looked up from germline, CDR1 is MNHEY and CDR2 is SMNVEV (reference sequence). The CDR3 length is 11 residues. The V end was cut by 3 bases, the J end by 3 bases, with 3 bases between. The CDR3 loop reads CASSFGYEQYF. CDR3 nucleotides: TGTGCCAGCAGTTTCGGCTACGAGCAGTACTTC.

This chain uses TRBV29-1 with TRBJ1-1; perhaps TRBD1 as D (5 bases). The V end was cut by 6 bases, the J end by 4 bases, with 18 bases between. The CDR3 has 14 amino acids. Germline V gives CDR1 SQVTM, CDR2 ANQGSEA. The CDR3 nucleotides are TGCAGCGTGGGAGGAGGGACCAAGTCCACTGAAGCTTTCTTT. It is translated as CSVGGGTKSTEAFF.

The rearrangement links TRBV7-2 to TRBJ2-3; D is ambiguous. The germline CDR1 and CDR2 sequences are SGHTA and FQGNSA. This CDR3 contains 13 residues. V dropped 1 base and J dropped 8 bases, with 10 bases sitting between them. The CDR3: CASSLGGSVTQYF. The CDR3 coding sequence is TGTGCCAGCAGCTTAGGAGGTTCGGTTACGCAGTATTTT. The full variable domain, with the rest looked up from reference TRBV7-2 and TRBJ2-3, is GAGVSQSPSNKVTEKGKDVELRCDPISGHTALYWYRQSLGQGLEFLIYFQGNSAPDKSGLPSDRFSAERTGGSVSTLTIQRTQQEDSAVYLCASSLGGSVTQYFGPGTRLTVL.

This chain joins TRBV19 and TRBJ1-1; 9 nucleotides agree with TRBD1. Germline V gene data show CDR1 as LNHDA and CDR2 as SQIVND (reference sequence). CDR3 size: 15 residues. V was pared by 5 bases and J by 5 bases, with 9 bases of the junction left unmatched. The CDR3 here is CASSSSGTGSTEAFF. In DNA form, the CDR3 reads TGTGCCAGTAGTTCCTCCGGGACAGGGTCAACTGAAGCTTTCTTT.

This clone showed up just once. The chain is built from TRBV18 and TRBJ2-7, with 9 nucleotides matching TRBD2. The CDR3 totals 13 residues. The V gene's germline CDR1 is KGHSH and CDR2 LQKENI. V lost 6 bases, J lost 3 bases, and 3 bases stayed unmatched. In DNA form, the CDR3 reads TGTGCCAGCTCGCCGACTAGCGGCTACGAGCAGTACTTC. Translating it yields CASSPTSGYEQYF.

CDR3 region: CASRSPFQGEQFF. The CDR3 DNA follows: TGTGCCAGCAGGTCCCCTTTTCAGGGTGAGCAGTTCTTC. This rearrangement joins TRBV6-4 to TRBJ2-1; possibly TRBD1 for D (5 bases). The CDR3 consists of 13 residues. Deletions cut 6 bases from V and 9 bases from J, with 15 bases between. Germline CDR1 is MRHNA and CDR2 is SNTAGT.

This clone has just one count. CDR3 sequence (DNA): TGTGCCAGCAGAAACCTCAGGGGGGTAGACACCGGGGAGCTGTTTTTT. It is translated as CASRNLRGVDTGELFF. The gene calls are TRBV6-6 and TRBJ2-2, with D maybe TRBD1 (7 bases). Germline V lookup: CDR1 MNHNY, CDR2 SVGAGI (reference sequence). The CDR3 sequence is 16 residues long. Trimming took off 6 bases at V and 3 bases at J, with 17 bases between the two ends.

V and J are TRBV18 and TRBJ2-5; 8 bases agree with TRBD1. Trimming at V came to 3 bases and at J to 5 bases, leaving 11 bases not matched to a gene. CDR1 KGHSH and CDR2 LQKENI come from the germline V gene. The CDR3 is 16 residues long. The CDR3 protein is CASSPLSQGAKETQYF. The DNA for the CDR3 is TGTGCCAGCTCACCTCTTTCCCAGGGGGCGAAGGAGACCCAGTACTTC.

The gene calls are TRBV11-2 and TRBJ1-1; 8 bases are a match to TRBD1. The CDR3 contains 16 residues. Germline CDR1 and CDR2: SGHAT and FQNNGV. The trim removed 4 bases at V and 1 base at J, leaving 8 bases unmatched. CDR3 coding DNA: TGTGCCAGCAGCTCAGGAGCCGGGACAGGGAACACTGAAGCTTTCTTT. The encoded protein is CASSSGAGTGNTEAFF.

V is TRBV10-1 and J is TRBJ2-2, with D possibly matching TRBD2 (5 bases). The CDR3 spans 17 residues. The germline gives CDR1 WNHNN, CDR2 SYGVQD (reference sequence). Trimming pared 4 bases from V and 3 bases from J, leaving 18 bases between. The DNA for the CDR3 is TGCGCCAGCAGTGGTTCGGGCAGTGGACTTTACACCGGGGAGCTGTTTTTT. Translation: CASSGSGSGLYTGELFF.

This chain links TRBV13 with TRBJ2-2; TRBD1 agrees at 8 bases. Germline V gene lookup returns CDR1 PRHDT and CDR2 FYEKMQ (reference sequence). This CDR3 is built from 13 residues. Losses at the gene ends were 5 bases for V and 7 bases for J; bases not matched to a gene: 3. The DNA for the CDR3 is TGTGCCAGCAGCCGGGACAGGAGCGGGGAGCTGTTTTTT. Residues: CASSRDRSGELFF.

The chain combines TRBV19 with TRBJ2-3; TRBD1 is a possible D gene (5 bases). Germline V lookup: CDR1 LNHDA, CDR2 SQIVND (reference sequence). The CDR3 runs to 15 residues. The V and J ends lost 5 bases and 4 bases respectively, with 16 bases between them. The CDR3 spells CASSVSGLGADTQYF. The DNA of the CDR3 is TGTGCCAGTAGTGTTTCAGGGTTAGGTGCAGATACGCAGTATTTT. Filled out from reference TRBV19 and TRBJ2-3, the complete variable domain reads DGGITQSPKYLFRKEGQNVTLSCEQNLNHDAMYWYRQDPGQGLRLIYYSQIVNDFQKGDIAEGYSVSREKKESFPLTVTSAQKNPTAFYLCASSVSGLGADTQYFGPGTRLTVL.

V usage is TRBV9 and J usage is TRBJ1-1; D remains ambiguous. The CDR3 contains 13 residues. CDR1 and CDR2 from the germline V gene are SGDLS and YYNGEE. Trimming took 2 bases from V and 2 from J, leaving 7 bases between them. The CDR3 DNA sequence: TGTGCCAGCAGCGTCGACTCTAACACTGAAGCTTTCTTT. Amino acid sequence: CASSVDSNTEAFF.

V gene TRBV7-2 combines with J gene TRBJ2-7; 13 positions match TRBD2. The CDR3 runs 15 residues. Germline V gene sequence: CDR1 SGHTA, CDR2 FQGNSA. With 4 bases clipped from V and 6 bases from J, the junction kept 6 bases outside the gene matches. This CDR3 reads CASSSGLAGVPEQYF. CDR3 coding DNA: TGTGCCAGCAGCTCCGGACTAGCGGGAGTCCCCGAGCAGTACTTC.

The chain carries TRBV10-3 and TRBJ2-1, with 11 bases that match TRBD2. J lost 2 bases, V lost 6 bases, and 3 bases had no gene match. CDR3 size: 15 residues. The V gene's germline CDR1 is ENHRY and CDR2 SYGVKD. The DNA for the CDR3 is TGTGCCATCAGACTAGCGGGAGAACCCTACAATGAGCAGTTCTTC. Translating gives CAIRLAGEPYNEQFF.

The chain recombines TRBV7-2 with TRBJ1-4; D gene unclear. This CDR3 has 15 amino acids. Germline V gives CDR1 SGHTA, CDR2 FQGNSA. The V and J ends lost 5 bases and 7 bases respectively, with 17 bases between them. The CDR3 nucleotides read TGTGCCAGCAGCCGCACGCGGGTGAGAGGTGAAAAACTGTTTTTT. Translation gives CASSRTRVRGEKLFF.

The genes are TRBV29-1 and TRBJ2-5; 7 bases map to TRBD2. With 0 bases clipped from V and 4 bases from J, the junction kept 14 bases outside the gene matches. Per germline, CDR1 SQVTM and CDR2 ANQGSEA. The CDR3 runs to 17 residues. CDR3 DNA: TGCAGCGTTGAAGAATTTAGGCTAGCGGCCCTCCGAGAGACCCAGTACTTC. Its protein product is CSVEEFRLAALRETQYF. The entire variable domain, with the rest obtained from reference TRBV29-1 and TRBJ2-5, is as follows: SAVISQKPSRDICQRGTSLTIQCQVDSQVTMMFWYRQQPGQSLTLIATANQGSEATYESGFVIDKFPISRPNLTFSTLTVSNMSPEDSSIYLCSVEEFRLAALRETQYFGPGTRLLVL.